Given below is one T cell receptor beta chain in context. V dropped 6 bases and J dropped 2 bases, with 13 bases sitting between them. The germline CDR1 and CDR2 sequences are MDHEN and SYDVKM. The CDR3 is 14 amino acids. The data stem from a study of blood T cell repertoires in COVID-19. Study context: Italy, Spain and the United States were the sources of the convalescent and acute COVID-19 samples. Nucleic acid was either cDNA or gDNA, and it came from T cells, B-cell-depleted T cells, or PBMCs.

Original methodology: Nucleated cell counts were estimated from reference gene primer amplification. The protocol was immunoSEQ multiplex PCR, while the TCRdb copy is restricted to in-frame clones and leaves out a portion. That table gives V, J and clone size, and the DNA gave D and trimming. The sample lists a few hundred thousand clones; roughly nine tenths were seen once. The sequence was collected from a man aged 60 to 69 with acute or convalescent COVID-19. V gene TRBV28 combines with J gene TRBJ1-1; D perhaps matches TRBD1 (6 bases). Sequencing was performed on peripheral blood. The CDR3 reads CASRRGQTNTEAFF. DNA for the CDR3: TGTGCCAGCAGGCGCGGACAGACCAACACTGAAGCTTTCTTT.